The clone carrying this T cell receptor beta chain was detected a few times. Its specificity is unknown. Via MiXCR, TCRdb re-called the reads, giving one row per CDR3 protein. The data hold around 740,000 distinct CDR3 sequences, with 35% observed a single time. This CDR3 contains 13 residues. CDR1 MDHEN and CDR2 SYDVKM come from the germline V gene. The trim removed 7 bases at V and 4 bases at J, leaving 5 bases unmatched. The data belong to a study of T cell repertoires in cytomegalovirus infection. The study's findings and limits: The cumulative frequency of public TCR beta families distinguished individuals who carried CMV together with the relevant HLA.

The sample was PBMCs. This TCR was recovered from a human donor in good health (CMV status not recorded). Some clones in this sample may be carry-over from other donors' samples. V gene TRBV28 combines with J gene TRBJ2-7, with 9 bases that match TRBD2. This chain's CDR3 is CASTRGGAYEQYF. CDR3 nucleotide sequence: TGTGCCAGCACTCGCGGGGGGGCTTACGAGCAGTACTTC.